A selection of T cell receptor beta chains follows, all from one sample in a study of T cells in localized non-small cell lung cancer. The method was immunoSEQ multiplex PCR; TCRdb's version includes in-frame clones alone and lacks a portion of them. The profile shows approximately 81,000 clones, about 88% of them singletons. This specimen was peripheral blood, taken before any cancer treatment. The receptors originated from a woman aged 35 to 70 with stage I squamous cell lung carcinoma. Both conserved end residues are part of each CDR3. Fields, in order: clone size, V gene, J gene, D gene, CDR3 DNA, CDR3 protein. The D gene is left open where the match is weak. Size values are once, few and many counts, or a class for expanded clones, and some rows have none.

>.|TRBV19|TRBJ1-2|.
TGTGCCAGTAGTATGTCCCAGGGGCGGCAGGGTTATGGCTACACCTTC
CASSMSQGRQGYGYTF
>.|TRBV5-1|TRBJ2-6|.
TGCGCCAGCAGCCCTCGGCAGAGCTCTGGGGCCAACGTCCTGACTTTC
CASSPRQSSGANVLTF
>.|TRBV7-2|TRBJ2-3|.
TGTGCCAGCAGCTCGACAGGCTCAGATACGCAGTATTTT
CASSSTGSDTQYF
>.|TRBV25-1|TRBJ1-5|.
TGTGCCAGCTCGGGACTAAGCAATCAGCCCCAGCATTTT
CASSGLSNQPQHF
>.|TRBV5-6|TRBJ1-1|.
TGTGCCAGCAGCTGGGACTCTGAAGCTTTCTTT
CASSWDSEAFF
>few|TRBV27|TRBJ2-7|TRBD1
TGTGCCAGCAGTTTTGGGATACAGGGGTACTACGAGCAGTACTTC
CASSFGIQGYYEQYF
>.|TRBV7-3|TRBJ2-2|.
TGTGCCAGCAGCCAGGGACAAAACACCGGGGAGCTGTTTTTT
CASSQGQNTGELFF
>.|TRBV7-9|TRBJ1-1|.
TGTGCCAGCAGCCAATATCCCACTGAAGCTTTCTTT
CASSQYPTEAFF
>.|TRBV19|TRBJ2-7|.
TGTGCCAGTAGTAGAAAGGCCAGCTACGAGCAGTACTTC
CASSRKASYEQYF
>.|TRBV7-2|TRBJ2-7|TRBD1
TGTGCCAGCAGCTTAGGGTCAGGGGGTATAGTGTACGAGCAGTACTTC
CASSLGSGGIVYEQYF
>.|TRBV10-1|TRBJ1-1|.
TGCGCCAGCAGTGATAATTCCCGAACAGACGAAGCTTTCTTT
CASSDNSRTDEAFF
>.|TRBV6-1|TRBJ2-4|TRBD2
TGTGCCAGCAGTGAAGGCGGCGGGGGGGCTGGCATTCAGTACTTC
CASSEGGGGAGIQYF
>.|TRBV5-1|TRBJ2-5|TRBD1
TGCGCCAGCAGCTTGGCGACAGGGGTGGGAGAGACCCAGTACTTC
CASSLATGVGETQYF
>.|TRBV9|TRBJ1-2|.
TGTGCCAGCAGCGTAGATTGGATAGCTAACTATGGCTACACCTTC
CASSVDWIANYGYTF
>few|TRBV10-3|TRBJ1-4|TRBD1
TGTGCCATCAGTGAGTCCAGACAGGGTGGTGAAAAACTGTTTTTT
CAISESRQGGEKLFF
>.|TRBV4-2|TRBJ2-4|TRBD1
TGTGCCAGCAGCCAAGATCCGACAGGGGGAGTTTTCGTAGCCAAAAACATTCAGTACTTC
CASSQDPTGGVFVAKNIQYF
>.|TRBV5-4|TRBJ1-4|.
TGTGCCAGCAGCCGCCAGGGGTTGGATGAAAAACTGTTTTTT
CASSRQGLDEKLFF
>.|TRBV4-1|TRBJ2-7|TRBD1
TGCGCCAGCAGCCAAGATCAGGGGGTGAGAGGCGAGCAGTACTTC
CASSQDQGVRGEQYF
>once|TRBV4-1|TRBJ1-1|TRBD1
TGCGCCAGCAGCCGCCCTCAGGGGGCTTTTACTGAAGCTTTCTTT
CASSRPQGAFTEAFF
>.|TRBV7-2|TRBJ2-7|TRBD2
TGTGCCAGCAGCCTTAGCGGGGGACTGTACGAGCAGTACTTC
CASSLSGGLYEQYF
>.|TRBV5-6|TRBJ1-1|TRBD1
TGTGCCAGCAGCGTTACAGGGGCGGTGTCCCTGAACACTGAAGCTTTCTTT
CASSVTGAVSLNTEAFF
>once|TRBV5-1|TRBJ1-6|TRBD1
TGCGCCAGCAGCTTGGGAACAGGGGGCATACGGTCACCCCTCCACTTT
CASSLGTGGIRSPLHF
>.|TRBV5-1|TRBJ1-6|.
TGCGCCAGCAGTCCCAGCAGCTCCTATAATTCACCCCTCCACTTT
CASSPSSSYNSPLHF
>once|TRBV30|TRBJ1-5|.
TGTGCCTGGAGTGTACAAGGGGGGAATCAGCCCCAGCATTTT
CAWSVQGGNQPQHF
>.|TRBV30|TRBJ1-1|.
TGTGCCTGGAGTAGGGCCACTGAAGCTTTCTTT
CAWSRATEAFF
>.|TRBV2|TRBJ1-4|TRBD1
TGTGCCAGCAGGCCCGGGACAGGGGCCTCAACTAATGAAAAACTGTTTTTT
CASRPGTGASTNEKLFF